A single sample is the source of the 16 T cell receptor beta chains below, sequenced in a study of beta chain features in type 1 diabetes. Expressed TCRB transcripts were sequenced because the entire RNA isolate underwent reverse transcription. TCRdb's copy holds only in-frame clones and misses some; the assay was immunoSEQ multiplex PCR. This sample has about 410,000 clones, with about 15% found just once. Sequenced: naive CD4+ T cells from blood. These receptors came from a young man in good health.

This clone was recorded a few times. The chain has TRBV28 and TRBJ2-4; 9 positions match TRBD1. Germline V lookup: CDR1 MDHEN, CDR2 SYDVKM. V lost 8 bases to trimming and J lost 0 bases; unmatched junction nucleotides: 17. This CDR3 contains 19 residues. CDR3: CASVADRGSFSLAKNIQYF. The CDR3 nucleotides read TGTGCCAGCGTCGCGGACAGGGGTTCATTTTCCCTAGCCAAAAACATTCAGTACTTC.

This clone was detected only a few times. The chain links TRBV5-1 to TRBJ1-1; no definite D call. Germline values: CDR1 SGHRS, CDR2 YFSETQ. The CDR3 runs 13 residues. Deletions cut 1 base from V and 4 bases from J, with 8 bases between. In nucleotides, the CDR3 is TGCGCCAGCAGCTTGACTGGAGGCACTGAAGCTTTCTTT. Protein sequence: CASSLTGGTEAFF.

This chain joins TRBV6-1 and TRBJ2-1; no reliable D call. The CDR3 contains 13 residues. CDR1 and CDR2 (germline): MNHNS, SASEGT. V was pared by 3 bases and J by 3 bases, with 6 bases between. The CDR3 spells CASSDSGYNEQFF. The CDR3 DNA is TGTGCCAGCAGTGACTCTGGCTACAATGAGCAGTTCTTC.

The table lists this clone with a few counts. The chain is built from TRBV7-9 and TRBJ1-6, with D unclear. V lost 5 bases to trimming and J lost 9 bases, with 8 bases between them. The CDR3 runs to 12 residues. Germline CDR1 SEHNR, CDR2 FQNEAQ (reference sequence). The CDR3 DNA sequence: TGTGCCAGCAGCCTTCCGATTTCACCCCTCCACTTT. Protein: CASSLPISPLHF.

The chain recombines TRBV2 with TRBJ2-1; the D is unclear. CDR1 is SNHLY and CDR2 is FYNNEI in the germline V gene. Between the trimmed V and J ends, which lost 6 bases and 3 bases, there was a span of 6 bases. The length of the CDR3 is 12 residues. This chain's CDR3 is CASSRIYNEQFF. DNA of the CDR3: TGTGCCAGCAGCAGAATCTACAATGAGCAGTTCTTC.

This clone came up a few times. Additional DNA sequences in this sample encode the identical CDR3. J is TRBJ1-2 and V is TRBV30, with D uncertain. This CDR3 comprises 12 residues. V was trimmed by 0 bases and J by 5 bases, leaving 7 bases between them. CDR1 GTSNPN and CDR2 SVGIG come from the germline V gene (reference sequence). This CDR3 is CAWSVRGYGYTF. CDR3 nucleotides: TGTGCCTGGAGTGTACGGGGTTATGGCTACACCTTC. The whole variable domain, remainder taken from reference TRBV30 and TRBJ1-2, is SQTIHQWPATLVQPVGSPLSLECTVEGTSNPNLYWYRQAAGRGLQLLFYSVGIGQISSEVPQNLSASRPQDRQFILSSKKLLLSDSGFYLCAWSVRGYGYTFGSGTRLTVV.

This clone has at least ten counts. The chain uses TRBV30 and TRBJ2-1; D assignment may be TRBD1 or TRBD2 (5 bases each). CDR1 and CDR2 from the germline V gene are GTSNPN and SVGIG (reference sequence). V was pared by 3 bases and J by 10 bases, with 13 bases between. This CDR3 is built from 12 residues. The CDR3 DNA reads as TGTGCCTGGAGCACAGGCGGGCGGGAGCAGTTCTTC. Its translation: CAWSTGGREQFF.

The rearrangement links TRBV7-3 to TRBJ2-6; a weak D match, TRBD2 (6 bases). From germline, CDR1 is SGHTA and CDR2 FQGTGA. The germline V and J ends were trimmed by 3 bases and 1 base, with 7 bases remaining between them. The CDR3 length is 15 residues. CDR3 sequence (DNA): TGTGCCAGCAGCTTGACTAGGTCTGGGGCCAACGTCCTGACTTTC. Protein sequence: CASSLTRSGANVLTF.

The rearrangement links TRBV4-2 to TRBJ2-1; TRBD1 or TRBD2 may be the D gene (5 bases each). Germline values: CDR1 LGHNA, CDR2 YNFKEQ. This CDR3 has 15 residues. V was pared by 0 bases and J by 6 bases, with 12 bases between. The CDR3 is CASSQEGRGSNEQFF. The DNA for the CDR3 is TGTGCCAGCAGCCAAGAGGGACGAGGGTCCAATGAGCAGTTCTTC.

This clone was recorded many times. The rearrangement links TRBV7-6 to TRBJ2-1; D uncertain. Trimming shortened V by 5 bases and J by 8 bases, and 13 bases separated the two germline ends. This CDR3 has 13 residues. The germline CDR1 and CDR2 sequences are SGHVS and FNYEAQ. Here the CDR3 reads CASSLNYVDEQFF. DNA of the CDR3: TGTGCCAGCAGCCTCAACTACGTTGATGAGCAGTTCTTC.

This clone has only a few counts. J is TRBJ1-2 and V is TRBV18; a possible D gene is TRBD1 (5 bases). Germline V gene sequence: CDR1 KGHSH, CDR2 LQKENI. The CDR3 totals 13 residues. The V end lost 5 bases, the J end lost 7 bases, and 14 bases lay between the germline ends. The CDR3 DNA reads TGTGCCAGCTCAACATCCCAGGGAGCTGGCTACACCTTC. Encoded protein: CASSTSQGAGYTF.

The chain combines TRBV4-1 with TRBJ2-6; the match to TRBD2 covers 8 bases. CDR1 MGHRA and CDR2 YSYEKL come from the germline V gene. J lost 0 bases, V lost 0 bases, and 10 bases had no gene match. CDR3 length equals 20 residues. CDR3 sequence: CASSQEWGLESLSGANVLTF. The CDR3 bases are TGCGCCAGCAGCCAAGAATGGGGACTAGAATCCCTCTCTGGGGCCAACGTCCTGACTTTC.

The genes are TRBV29-1 and TRBJ1-1, with 7 bases identical to TRBD1. CDR3 length: 12 amino acids. The trim removed 6 bases at V and 5 bases at J, leaving 6 bases unmatched. Germline V gene lookup returns CDR1 SQVTM and CDR2 ANQGSEA. The CDR3 is CSVGPGGTEAFF. As DNA, the CDR3 is TGCAGCGTCGGCCCAGGGGGAACTGAAGCTTTCTTT.

This clone was recorded a few times. The V and J genes are TRBV6-5 and TRBJ2-5, with 7 bases matching TRBD1. This CDR3 region has 14 residues. Trimming removed 2 bases from V and 2 bases from J; junction bases left unmatched: 2. Germline V lookup: CDR1 MNHEY, CDR2 SVGAGI. The CDR3 here is CASSYPGQQETQYF. DNA for the CDR3: TGTGCCAGCAGTTACCCGGGACAGCAAGAGACCCAGTACTTC.

V usage is TRBV7-2 and J usage is TRBJ1-5, with 9 nucleotides matching TRBD1. The CDR3 is made up of 15 amino acids. Germline V gene lookup returns CDR1 SGHTA and CDR2 FQGNSA. Losses at the gene ends were 5 bases for V and 5 bases for J; bases not matched to a gene: 7. The CDR3 DNA reads TGTGCCAGCAGCAGGGGGACAGGGAGGGATCAGCCCCAGCATTTT. This sequence encodes CASSRGTGRDQPQHF. Variable domain in full (rest from reference TRBV7-2 and TRBJ1-5): GAGVSQSPSNKVTEKGKDVELRCDPISGHTALYWYRQSLGQGLEFLIYFQGNSAPDKSGLPSDRFSAERTGGSVSTLTIQRTQQEDSAVYLCASSRGTGRDQPQHFGDGTRLSIL.

The V call is TRBV7-2, the J call TRBJ2-1, with 10 positions matching TRBD2. V lost 1 base to trimming and J lost 10 bases; unmatched junction nucleotides: 16. The CDR3 runs to 18 residues. Germline-derived CDR1 and CDR2 are SGHTA and FQGNSA. In nucleotides, the CDR3 is TGTGCCAGCAGCTTAGGAGGTAGCGGGGGGCCTCCTCGCAGAGAGCAGTTCTTC. Protein sequence: CASSLGGSGGPPRREQFF.